These T cell receptor beta chains were read from a single sample in a study of patients and donors after allogeneic stem cell transplantation. MiXCR was run by TCRdb on the RT-PCR reads, yielding one entry per CDR3 protein. The table includes fewer than 30,000 distinct CDR3 sequences, 8.1% detected once. Sequenced sample: blood, either unsorted or a sorted T cell fraction (not recorded which). The origin of the receptors is a human donor who was either an allogeneic HSCT recipient or a stem cell or donor lymphocyte infusion donor (not recorded which). It is not recorded whose cells these are; they may come from a transplant donor. Both conserved end residues are trimmed from each CDR3.

j_call v_call cdr3_aa
TRBJ1-1 TRBV10-3 AISTGGKSEAV
TRBJ1-2 TRBV29-1 SVYSDPSYT
TRBJ2-1 TRBV6-2/TRBV6-3 ASSPTRFHEQF
TRBJ1-1 TRBV20-1 SARNQQGSRTEAF
TRBJ2-7 TRBV9 ASSLRGTYGHEQY
TRBJ2-5 TRBV10-3 AISPTGGETQY
TRBJ2-1 TRBV11-1 ASSLEWGLAGGISEINEQF
TRBJ2-3 TRBV20-1 SAASGGGADTQY
TRBJ2-7 TRBV2 ASKGQGAYEQY
TRBJ2-7 TRBV7-9 ATTGTSSYEQY
TRBJ1-1 TRBV10-3 AISESGGRDTEAF
TRBJ2-5 TRBV6-1 ASRELAGAGETQY
TRBJ1-1 TRBV6-1 ASSSYRAF
TRBJ2-3 TRBV9 ASSVGPSTDTQY
TRBJ1-5 TRBV7-9 ASSLDVGGWSNQPQH
TRBJ2-2 TRBV25-1 ASGASGRLGGELF
TRBJ2-5 TRBV11-1 ASSLGVAAGTVVGETQY
TRBJ1-6 TRBV28 ASQPLHDPNSYLH
TRBJ1-1 TRBV5-1 ASSLQGHGTEAF
TRBJ1-5 TRBV29-1 SAGTGNNQPQH
TRBJ2-2 TRBV12-3/TRBV12-4 ASSFFGELF
TRBJ2-1 TRBV11-2 ASSLWQGSYNEQF
TRBJ1-4 TRBV27 ASTATGGRVKKLF
TRBJ2-1 TRBV15 ATSRLLDEQF
TRBJ2-5 TRBV7-8 ASSLYRQAQETQY
TRBJ2-2 TRBV18 ASSPFPTGELF
TRBJ1-1 TRBV7-9 ASSSQQGSDTEAF
TRBJ2-5 TRBV7-9 ASSYSGRALETQY
TRBJ2-7 TRBV14 ASSLTTGYHEQY
TRBJ2-3 TRBV2 ASRENTDTQY
TRBJ2-5 TRBV20-1 SARDQGRVLQETQY
TRBJ2-7 TRBV5-1 ASSPDRGTHEQY
TRBJ2-2 TRBV28 ASTDGWRMF
TRBJ2-2 TRBV5-6 ASSWDREVTGELF
TRBJ1-1 TRBV19 ASSITSTNTEAF
TRBJ2-7 TRBV9 ASRRGLAGYEQY
TRBJ2-1 TRBV12-3/TRBV12-4 ASTGGSGLYNEQF
TRBJ2-3 TRBV5-1 ASSLELAGADTQY
TRBJ2-7 TRBV7-8 ASTLFRGDEQY
TRBJ1-1 TRBV28 ASSAAGGTEAF
TRBJ2-1 TRBV10-3 AISEPGGISYNEQF
TRBJ1-5 TRBV20-1 SARDNVSRVYQPQH
TRBJ1-6 TRBV9 ASSVDLANSPLH
TRBJ1-2 TRBV5-1 ASTVNPTVGYT
TRBJ1-1 TRBV28 ASSSYRQGAQILVGAF
TRBJ1-1 TRBV18 ASSPDQGRYGNTEAF
TRBJ2-7 TRBV29-1 SVDNSGGSSYEQY
TRBJ1-1 TRBV28 GSIDRGTEAF
TRBJ2-5 TRBV2 ASSPRSSGETQY
TRBJ2-7 TRBV6-5 ASSYSNSGRSYEQY
TRBJ2-5 TRBV2 ASSDGYGETQY
TRBJ2-5 TRBV2 ASSGWAGARQETQY
TRBJ2-1 TRBV3-1 ASSRIYNEQF